This T cell receptor beta chain was sequenced during a study of OX40 agonist ivuxolimab in advanced cancers. Study at large: Ivuxolimab, which is an agonistic anti-OX40 (CD134) antibody, was administered to the patients.

The table came from immunoSEQ multiplex PCR; TCRdb's copy has only in-frame clones and leaves some out. The sample lists about 85,000 clones; around 85% were seen once. This TCR was sampled from an adult with an advanced solid tumor such as melanoma, head and neck, liver or kidney cancer. This sample comprised CD4+ or CD8+ T cells sorted from blood, obtained in a trial of the OX40 agonist ivuxolimab.

The DNA of the CDR3 is TGTGCCAGTAGTCTCCGACAGGGGGTGAACACTGAAGCTTTCTTT. Its protein product is CASSLRQGVNTEAFF. V gene TRBV19 combines with J gene TRBJ1-1, with 9 nucleotides matching TRBD1. J was trimmed by 0 bases and V by 5 bases; bases with no gene match: 4. CDR1 is LNHDA and CDR2 is SQIVND in the germline V gene (reference sequence). This CDR3 has 15 residues.